The 23 T cell receptor beta chains in this list originate from one sample, sequenced in a study of blood T cell repertoires in COVID-19. TCRdb's table, derived via immunoSEQ multiplex PCR, lists solely in-frame clones and lacks some. Here the sample spans under 150,000 clones, roughly 84% being singletons. The sequenced sample consisted of PBMCs or T cells enriched from blood (not recorded which). The receptors originated from a man aged 35 to 55 with acute COVID-19.

There are a few counts of this clone. The V and J genes are TRBV6-5 and TRBJ2-7; no reliable D call. The CDR3 has 13 residues. Germline-derived CDR1 and CDR2 are MNHEY and SVGAGI. The V end lost 6 bases, the J end lost 5 bases, and 14 bases lay between the germline ends. CDR3 protein: CASSESRANEQYF. The CDR3 nucleotides read TGTGCCAGCAGCGAGAGTAGAGCGAACGAGCAGTACTTC.

This chain uses TRBV10-3 with TRBJ1-2, with D perhaps matching TRBD1 (5 bases). CDR1 ENHRY and CDR2 SYGVKD come from the germline V gene. The CDR3 contains 15 residues. V was pared by 2 bases and J by 2 bases, with 12 bases between. This CDR3 is CAISEGGTVNYGYTF. For the CDR3, the DNA is TGTGCCATCAGTGAGGGGGGGACCGTGAACTATGGCTACACCTTC.

With respect to this clone: Additional DNA sequences in this sample encode the identical CDR3. The chain joins TRBV10-3 to TRBJ1-1; possibly TRBD1 for D (5 bases). Germline values: CDR1 ENHRY, CDR2 SYGVKD. Trimming stripped 3 bases from V and 2 bases from J, with 10 bases between. The CDR3 is made up of 14 amino acids. The CDR3 loop is CAISERDRNTEAFF. The CDR3, as DNA: TGTGCCATCAGTGAAAGAGACAGAAACACTGAAGCTTTCTTT.

The chain links TRBV10-2 to TRBJ1-1; no reliable D call. This CDR3 has 13 amino acids. Germline assignment: CDR1 WSHSY and CDR2 SAAADI. The V gene lost 4 bases and the J gene lost 1 base, with 7 bases spanning the gap. CDR3 amino acids: CASSVMRNTEAFF. The CDR3 bases are TGCGCCAGCAGTGTAATGAGGAACACTGAAGCTTTCTTT.

The chain is built from TRBV9 and TRBJ1-5; D possibly corresponds to TRBD1 (6 bases). Per the germline V gene, CDR1 is SGDLS and CDR2 is YYNGEE. This CDR3 is built from 15 residues. V lost 3 bases, J lost 2 bases, and 12 bases lay in between. In nucleotides, the CDR3 is TGTGCCAGCAGCGCCTCAGGGGTTGGCAATCAGCCCCAGCATTTT. This translates into CASSASGVGNQPQHF.

The V and J genes are TRBV6-5 and TRBJ1-5, with TRBD1 matching over 10 bases. The CDR3 consists of 14 residues. The V gene end was trimmed by 6 bases and the J gene end by 5 bases; junction bases not matched to a gene: 4. From germline, CDR1 is MNHEY and CDR2 SVGAGI. This CDR3 reads CASRGTGEYQPQHF. The CDR3 DNA is TGTGCCAGCAGGGGGACAGGGGAGTATCAGCCCCAGCATTTT.

The chain joins TRBV19 to TRBJ1-6; D remains unclear. Germline V gives CDR1 LNHDA, CDR2 SQIVND (reference sequence). V shed 5 bases and J shed 0 bases, with 8 bases lying between them. The CDR3 length is 15 residues. The CDR3 protein is CASSSSSSYNSPLHF. The CDR3 DNA is TGTGCCAGTAGTTCTAGTAGCTCCTATAATTCACCCCTCCACTTT.

This clone was recorded once. The chain recombines TRBV6-6 with TRBJ2-1; 13 nucleotides align to TRBD2. The V and J ends lost 1 base and 6 bases, in that order; junction bases with no gene match: 3. CDR1 and CDR2 from the germline V gene are MNHNY and SVGAGI (reference sequence). The CDR3 runs to 16 residues. The CDR3 reads CASSYFTSGGANEQFF. CDR3 coding DNA: TGTGCCAGCAGTTACTTCACTAGCGGGGGGGCCAATGAGCAGTTCTTC.

The V gene is TRBV5-1, the J gene TRBJ2-5, with D tentatively TRBD2 (5 bases). CDR1 is SGHRS, CDR2 YFSETQ, per germline. V dropped 4 bases and J dropped 2 bases, with 12 bases sitting between them. This CDR3 has 14 amino acids. This chain's CDR3 is CASSLGIAQETQYF. Written as DNA, the CDR3 is TGCGCCAGCAGCCTAGGAATAGCGCAAGAGACCCAGTACTTC.

This clone is judged medium-sized. The identical CDR3 is also encoded by other nucleotide sequences in the sample. This chain uses TRBV29-1 with TRBJ1-2; D perhaps matches TRBD1 (5 bases). The germline CDR1 and CDR2 sequences are SQVTM and ANQGSEA. CDR3 size: 13 residues. V lost 3 bases and J 4 bases, leaving 12 bases between the germline ends. For the CDR3, the DNA is TGCAGCGTTGATCCTCAGGGCCCCTATGGCTACACCTTC. It translates to CSVDPQGPYGYTF. Drawing the rest from reference TRBV29-1 and TRBJ1-2, the complete variable domain is SAVISQKPSRDICQRGTSLTIQCQVDSQVTMMFWYRQQPGQSLTLIATANQGSEATYESGFVIDKFPISRPNLTFSTLTVSNMSPEDSSIYLCSVDPQGPYGYTFGSGTRLTVV.

This rearrangement joins TRBV7-9 to TRBJ1-1, with 8 bases aligning to TRBD1. V shed 3 bases, J shed 5 bases, and the junction held 11 bases outside the gene matches. The CDR3 totals 16 residues. Germline V gene sequence: CDR1 SEHNR, CDR2 FQNEAQ (reference sequence). The CDR3 DNA sequence: TGTGCCAGCAGCTTCGGCGGGACAGGCGAGGGGACTGAAGCTTTCTTT. It codes for CASSFGGTGEGTEAFF.

V usage is TRBV5-8 and J usage is TRBJ1-6; D remains unclear. CDR1 and CDR2 (germline): SGHTS, YDEGEE. The CDR3 runs to 13 residues. Trimming took 2 bases from V and 7 from J, leaving 7 bases between them. The CDR3 coding sequence is TGTGCCAGCAGCTTAGACGGGAATTCACCCCTCCACTTT. It is translated as CASSLDGNSPLHF.

The J gene is TRBJ2-1, the V gene TRBV7-9; the match to TRBD2 covers 9 bases. V was clipped by 4 bases and J by 0 bases; unmatched bases: 13. From germline, CDR1 is SEHNR and CDR2 FQNEAQ (reference sequence). The CDR3 spans 19 residues. CDR3 protein: CASSSTHRLAETSYNEQFF. CDR3 nucleotide sequence: TGTGCCAGCAGCTCAACCCATCGACTAGCGGAGACCTCCTACAATGAGCAGTTCTTC.

Turning to this clone: At one end, the junction sequence differs from germline, possibly due to a read error. The chain joins TRBV6-5 to TRBJ2-3; 9 nucleotides match TRBD2. From germline, CDR1 is MNHEY and CDR2 SVGAGI. CDR3 length: 15 amino acids. CDR3 loop: CASSYSGTSTDTQYF. The CDR3 region has the DNA TGTGCCAGCAGTTACTCCGGGACTAGCACTGATACGCAGTATTTT.

The rearrangement uses TRBV20-1 and TRBJ2-5; D unclear. The germline V and J ends were trimmed by 6 bases and 5 bases, with 10 bases remaining between them. Per the germline V gene, CDR1 is DFQATT and CDR2 is SNEGSKA (reference sequence). This CDR3 region has 11 residues. This CDR3 is CSARSVETQYF. CDR3 DNA sequence: TGCAGTGCCCGCAGTGTGGAGACCCAGTACTTC.

This chain links TRBV29-1 with TRBJ2-5, with TRBD1 matching 9 bases. CDR1 and CDR2 (germline): SQVTM, ANQGSEA. The CDR3 loop spans 15 amino acids. V shed 5 bases, J shed 2 bases, and the junction held 9 bases outside the gene matches. The CDR3 coding sequence is TGCAGCGTTCGACAGGGGGGCGGTTGGCAAGAGACCCAGTACTTC. Translating it yields CSVRQGGGWQETQYF.

The chain employs TRBV12-3 or TRBV12-4 and TRBJ1-5; 7 bases match TRBD1. The length of the CDR3 is 13 residues. After removal of 6 bases from V and 7 bases from J, the junction contained 6 bases not matched to a gene. Written as DNA, the CDR3 is TGTGCCAGCAGCCCTCCAGGGGGGCAGCCCCAGCATTTT. Translation: CASSPPGGQPQHF.

In the case of this clone: Sequence at one end of the junction differs from germline and may be a read error. The chain uses TRBV6-2 or TRBV6-3 and TRBJ2-1; 10 positions match TRBD2. From germline, CDR1 is MNHEY and CDR2 SVGEGT. This CDR3 contains 13 residues. CDR3 DNA sequence: TGTGCCAGCAGTTACTCCGCGAGCGGGAGGGCCATCTTC. Translation: CASSYSASGRAIF.

The table lists this clone with a few counts. The genes are TRBV14 and TRBJ2-2; D is possibly TRBD1 (5 bases). Between the trimmed V and J ends, which lost 2 bases and 6 bases, there was a span of 7 bases. The germline V gene has CDR1 SGHDN and CDR2 FVKESK. The CDR3 is 13 residues long. CDR3 DNA: TGTGCCAGCAGCCAAAACAGGCCCGGGGAGCTGTTTTTT. Translation: CASSQNRPGELFF.

This clone has more than one count but fewer than ten. The rearrangement uses TRBV21-1 and TRBJ1-1. TRBV21-1 is labeled a pseudogene. The CDR3 runs to 19 residues. CDR3 loop: CASSKPPLAGGLVNTEAFF. CDR3 bases: TGTGCCAGCAGCAAACCCCCCCTGGCAGGAGGACTCGTGAACACTGAAGCTTTCTTT.

The chain has TRBV5-4 and TRBJ1-2, with TRBD1 as a possible D gene (6 bases). V was clipped by 4 bases and J by 7 bases, with 17 bases between them. Germline lookup yields CDR1 SGHNT and CDR2 YYREEE (reference sequence). CDR3 size: 14 residues. This chain's CDR3 is CASSIGTLSGGYTF. Here the CDR3 DNA reads TGTGCCAGCAGCATCGGGACACTCAGCGGTGGCTACACCTTC.

This sequence joins TRBV27 and TRBJ2-1; 9 bases match TRBD2. The germline gives CDR1 MNHEY, CDR2 SMNVEV (reference sequence). V dropped 6 bases and J dropped 5; count of bases not matched to a gene: 5. The CDR3 runs to 14 residues. The CDR3 sequence: CASSLRTSDNEQFF. The CDR3 DNA is TGTGCCAGCAGCCTTCGGACTAGCGACAATGAGCAGTTCTTC.

This chain links TRBV5-1 with TRBJ2-7; 9 nucleotides match TRBD2. The CDR3 is made up of 15 amino acids. The ends lost 1 base at V and 6 bases at J; junction bases unmatched: 8. The germline V gene has CDR1 SGHRS and CDR2 YFSETQ. Written as DNA, the CDR3 is TGCGCCAGCAGCTTGAGTACGGCGGGAGGGGGCGAGCAGTACTTC. Translated, it gives CASSLSTAGGGEQYF. The entire variable domain, with the rest obtained from reference TRBV5-1 and TRBJ2-7, is as follows: KAGVTQTPRYLIKTRGQQVTLSCSPISGHRSVSWYQQTPGQGLQFLFEYFSETQRNKGNFPGRFSGRQFSNSRSEMNVSTLELGDSALYLCASSLSTAGGGEQYFGPGTRLTVT.